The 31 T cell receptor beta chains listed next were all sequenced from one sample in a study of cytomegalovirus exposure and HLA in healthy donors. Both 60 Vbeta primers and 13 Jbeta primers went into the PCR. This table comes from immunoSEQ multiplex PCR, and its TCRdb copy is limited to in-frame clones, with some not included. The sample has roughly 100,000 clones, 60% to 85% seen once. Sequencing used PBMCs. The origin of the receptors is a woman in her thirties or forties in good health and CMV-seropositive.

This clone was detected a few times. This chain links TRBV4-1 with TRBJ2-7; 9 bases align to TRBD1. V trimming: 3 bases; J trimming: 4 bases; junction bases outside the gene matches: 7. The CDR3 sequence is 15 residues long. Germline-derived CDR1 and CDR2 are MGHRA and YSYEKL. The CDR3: CASSHLPGQGYEQYF. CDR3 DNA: TGCGCCAGCAGCCACCTACCGGGACAGGGTTACGAGCAGTACTTC.

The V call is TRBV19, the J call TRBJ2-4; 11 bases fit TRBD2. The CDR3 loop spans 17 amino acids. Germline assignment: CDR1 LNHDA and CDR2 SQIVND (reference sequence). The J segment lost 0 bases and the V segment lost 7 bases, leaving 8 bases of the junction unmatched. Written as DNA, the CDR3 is TGTGCCAGTAATCCTAGCGGGAGGATTTTAGCCAAAAACATTCAGTACTTC. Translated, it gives CASNPSGRILAKNIQYF. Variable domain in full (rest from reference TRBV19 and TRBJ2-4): DGGITQSPKYLFRKEGQNVTLSCEQNLNHDAMYWYRQDPGQGLRLIYYSQIVNDFQKGDIAEGYSVSREKKESFPLTVTSAQKNPTAFYLCASNPSGRILAKNIQYFGAGTRLSVL.

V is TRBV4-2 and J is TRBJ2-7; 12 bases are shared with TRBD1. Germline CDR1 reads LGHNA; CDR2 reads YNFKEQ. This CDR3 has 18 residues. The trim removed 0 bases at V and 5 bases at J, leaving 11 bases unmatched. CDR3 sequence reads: CASSQESPRDRGLNEQYF. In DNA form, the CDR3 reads TGTGCCAGCAGCCAAGAGTCTCCCCGGGACAGGGGGCTCAACGAGCAGTACTTC.

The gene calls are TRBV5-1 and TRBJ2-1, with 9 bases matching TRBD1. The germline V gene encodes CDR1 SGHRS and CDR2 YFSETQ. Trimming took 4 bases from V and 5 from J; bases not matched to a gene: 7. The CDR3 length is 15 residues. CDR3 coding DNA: TGCGCCAGCAGCCTAGGACAGGGGTGGAACAATGAGCAGTTCTTC. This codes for CASSLGQGWNNEQFF.

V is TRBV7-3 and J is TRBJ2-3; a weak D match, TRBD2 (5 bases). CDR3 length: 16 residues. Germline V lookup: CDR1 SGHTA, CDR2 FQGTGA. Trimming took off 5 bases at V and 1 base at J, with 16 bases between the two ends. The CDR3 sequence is CASSPGPSAGTDTQYF. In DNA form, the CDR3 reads TGTGCCAGCAGCCCTGGACCTTCAGCGGGCACAGATACGCAGTATTTT.

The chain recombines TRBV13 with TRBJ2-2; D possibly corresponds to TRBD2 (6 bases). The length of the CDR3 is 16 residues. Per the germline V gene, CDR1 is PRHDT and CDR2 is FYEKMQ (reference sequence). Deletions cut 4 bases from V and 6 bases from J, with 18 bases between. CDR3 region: CASSSWDSEGSGELFF. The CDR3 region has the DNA TGTGCCAGCAGCTCCTGGGACTCCGAGGGATCCGGGGAGCTGTTTTTT. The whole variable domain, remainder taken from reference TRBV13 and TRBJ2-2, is AAGVIQSPRHLIKEKRETATLKCYPIPRHDTVYWYQQGPGQDPQFLISFYEKMQSDKGSIPDRFSAQQFSDYHSELNMSSLELGDSALYFCASSSWDSEGSGELFFGEGSRLTVL.

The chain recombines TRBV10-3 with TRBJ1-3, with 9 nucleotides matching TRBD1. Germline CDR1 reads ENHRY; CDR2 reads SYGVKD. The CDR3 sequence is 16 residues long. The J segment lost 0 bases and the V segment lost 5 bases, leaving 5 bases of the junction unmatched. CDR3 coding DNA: TGTGCCATCAGTACTGGGGACAGGGACTCTGGAAACACCATATATTTT. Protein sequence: CAISTGDRDSGNTIYF.

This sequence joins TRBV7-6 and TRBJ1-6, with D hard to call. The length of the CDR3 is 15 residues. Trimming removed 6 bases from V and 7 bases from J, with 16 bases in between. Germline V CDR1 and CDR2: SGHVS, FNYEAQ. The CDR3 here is CASSSRPDGNSPLHF. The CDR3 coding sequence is TGTGCCAGCAGTTCCCGGCCAGACGGGAATTCACCCCTCCACTTT.

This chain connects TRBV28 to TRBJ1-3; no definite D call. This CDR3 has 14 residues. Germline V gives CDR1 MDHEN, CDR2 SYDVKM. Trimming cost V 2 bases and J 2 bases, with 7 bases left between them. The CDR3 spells CASSLPFAGNTIYF. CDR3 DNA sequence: TGTGCCAGCAGTTTACCCTTCGCTGGAAACACCATATATTTT.

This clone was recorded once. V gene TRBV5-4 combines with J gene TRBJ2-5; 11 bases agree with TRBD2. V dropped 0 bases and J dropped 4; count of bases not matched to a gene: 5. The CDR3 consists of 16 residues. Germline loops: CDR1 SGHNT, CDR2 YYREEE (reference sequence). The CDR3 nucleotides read TGTGCCAGCAGCTTGGCTAGCGGGGGGAATTCAGAGACCCAGTACTTC. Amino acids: CASSLASGGNSETQYF.

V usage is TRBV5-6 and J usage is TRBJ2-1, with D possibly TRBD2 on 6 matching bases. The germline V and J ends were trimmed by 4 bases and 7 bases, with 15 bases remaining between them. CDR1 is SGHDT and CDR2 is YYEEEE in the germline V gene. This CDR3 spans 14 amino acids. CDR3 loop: CASSLRRGRNEQFF. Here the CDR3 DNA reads TGTGCCAGCAGCCTAAGGAGGGGTCGTAATGAGCAGTTCTTC.

This CDR3 is CSIRGRTTRGYGYTF. CDR3 coding DNA: TGCAGCATCCGAGGGAGGACAACCCGGGGCTATGGCTACACCTTC. V and J are TRBV29-1 and TRBJ1-2; a possible D gene is TRBD1 (5 bases). Germline V gene sequence: CDR1 SQVTM, CDR2 ANQGSEA. V lost 8 bases and J lost 4, with 23 bases in between. The CDR3 totals 15 residues.

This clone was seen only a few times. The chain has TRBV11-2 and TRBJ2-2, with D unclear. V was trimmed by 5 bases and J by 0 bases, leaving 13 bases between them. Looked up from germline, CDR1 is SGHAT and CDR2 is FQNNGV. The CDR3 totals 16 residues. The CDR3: CASSPLSGTNTGELFF. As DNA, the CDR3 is TGTGCCAGCAGCCCCTTGTCGGGTACGAACACCGGGGAGCTGTTTTTT.

The CDR3: CASKRGRGEAEAFF. CDR3 DNA sequence: TGTGCCAGCAAGAGGGGCAGGGGTGAGGCTGAAGCTTTCTTT. This chain links TRBV2 with TRBJ1-1, with D possibly TRBD1 on 6 matching bases. From germline, CDR1 is SNHLY and CDR2 FYNNEI. V dropped 7 bases and J dropped 6 bases, with 18 bases sitting between them. This CDR3 spans 14 amino acids.

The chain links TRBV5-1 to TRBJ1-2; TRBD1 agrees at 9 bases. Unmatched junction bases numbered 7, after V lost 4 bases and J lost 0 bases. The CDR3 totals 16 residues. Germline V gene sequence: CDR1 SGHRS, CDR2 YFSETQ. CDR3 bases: TGCGCCAGCAGCGGACGGGGACAGGGAACTAACTATGGCTACACCTTC. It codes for CASSGRGQGTNYGYTF.

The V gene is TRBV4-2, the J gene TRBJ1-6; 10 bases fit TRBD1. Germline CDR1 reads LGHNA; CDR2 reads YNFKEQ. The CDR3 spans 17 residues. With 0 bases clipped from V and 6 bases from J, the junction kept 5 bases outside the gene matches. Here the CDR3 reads CASSQEGTGVGNSPLHF. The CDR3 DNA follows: TGTGCCAGCAGCCAAGAGGGGACAGGGGTTGGTAATTCACCCCTCCACTTT.

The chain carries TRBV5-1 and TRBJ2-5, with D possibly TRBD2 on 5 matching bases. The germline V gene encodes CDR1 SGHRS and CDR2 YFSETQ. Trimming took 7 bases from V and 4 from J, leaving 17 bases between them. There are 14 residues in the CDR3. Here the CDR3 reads CASGEWESGETQYF. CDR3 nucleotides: TGCGCCAGCGGCGAGTGGGAGTCAGGAGAGACCCAGTACTTC.

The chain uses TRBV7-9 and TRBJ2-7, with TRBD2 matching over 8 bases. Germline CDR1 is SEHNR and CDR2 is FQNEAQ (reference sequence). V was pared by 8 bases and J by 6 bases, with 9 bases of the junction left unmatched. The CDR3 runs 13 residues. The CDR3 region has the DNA TGTGCCAGCGGAAATTACCGGGGGGGCGAGCAGTACTTC. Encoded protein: CASGNYRGGEQYF.

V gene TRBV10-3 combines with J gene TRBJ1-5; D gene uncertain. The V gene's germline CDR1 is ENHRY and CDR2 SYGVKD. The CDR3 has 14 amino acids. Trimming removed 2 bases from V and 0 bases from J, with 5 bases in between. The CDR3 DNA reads TGTGCCATCAGTGAGACAGATAGCAATCAGCCCCAGCATTTT. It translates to CAISETDSNQPQHF.

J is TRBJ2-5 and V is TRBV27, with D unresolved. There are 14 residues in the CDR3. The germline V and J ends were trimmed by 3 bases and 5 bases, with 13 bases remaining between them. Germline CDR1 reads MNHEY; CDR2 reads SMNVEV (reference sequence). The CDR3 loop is CASSFSNTVETQYF. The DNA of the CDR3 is TGTGCCAGCAGTTTCTCGAACACCGTGGAGACCCAGTACTTC.

DNA for the CDR3: TGTGCCAGCAGAGCAGGGGATAGCTCCTACAATGAGCAGTTCTTC. Protein sequence: CASRAGDSSYNEQFF. This chain links TRBV2 with TRBJ2-1; D is perhaps TRBD1 (6 bases). CDR3 length: 15 amino acids. V lost 6 bases, J lost 0 bases, and 12 bases lay in between. Germline CDR1 reads SNHLY; CDR2 reads FYNNEI.

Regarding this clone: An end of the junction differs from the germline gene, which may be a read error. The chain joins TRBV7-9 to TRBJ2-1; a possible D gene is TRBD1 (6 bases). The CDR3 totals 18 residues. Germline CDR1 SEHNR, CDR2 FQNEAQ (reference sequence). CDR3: CSSSPPPGASSSYNEQFF. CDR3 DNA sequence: TGTTCCAGCAGCCCACCCCCAGGGGCCTCGAGCTCCTACAATGAGCAGTTCTTC.

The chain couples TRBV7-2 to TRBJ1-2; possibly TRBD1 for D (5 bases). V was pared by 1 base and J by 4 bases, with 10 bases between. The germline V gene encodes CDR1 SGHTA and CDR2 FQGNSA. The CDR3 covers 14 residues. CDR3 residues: CASSLGPGLYGYTF. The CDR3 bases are TGTGCCAGCAGCTTAGGGCCGGGACTCTATGGCTACACCTTC.

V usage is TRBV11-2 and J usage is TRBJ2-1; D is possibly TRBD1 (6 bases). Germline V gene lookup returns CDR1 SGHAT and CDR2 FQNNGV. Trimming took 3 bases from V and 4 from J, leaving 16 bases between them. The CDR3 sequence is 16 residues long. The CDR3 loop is CASSLGPGDFYNEQFF. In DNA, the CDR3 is TGTGCCAGCAGCTTGGGACCAGGGGATTTTTACAATGAGCAGTTCTTC.

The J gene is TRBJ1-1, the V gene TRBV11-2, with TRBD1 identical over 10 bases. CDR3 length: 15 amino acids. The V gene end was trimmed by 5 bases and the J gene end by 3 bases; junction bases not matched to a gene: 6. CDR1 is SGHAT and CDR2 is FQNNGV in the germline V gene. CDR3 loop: CASSPRQGAYTEAFF. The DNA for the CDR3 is TGTGCCAGCAGCCCAAGACAGGGGGCATACACTGAAGCTTTCTTT. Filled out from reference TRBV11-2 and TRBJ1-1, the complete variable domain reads EAGVAQSPRYKIIEKRQSVAFWCNPISGHATLYWYQQILGQGPKLLIQFQNNGVVDDSQLPKDRFSAERLKGVDSTLKIQPAKLEDSAVYLCASSPRQGAYTEAFFGQGTRLTVV.

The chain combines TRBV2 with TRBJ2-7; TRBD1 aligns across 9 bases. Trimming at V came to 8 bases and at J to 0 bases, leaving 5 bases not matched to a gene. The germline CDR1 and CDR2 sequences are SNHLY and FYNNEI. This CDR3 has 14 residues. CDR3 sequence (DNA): TGTGCCAGCCTCAAGGACAGGGGCTCCTACGAGCAGTACTTC. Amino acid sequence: CASLKDRGSYEQYF. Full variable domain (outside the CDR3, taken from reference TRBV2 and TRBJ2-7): EPEVTQTPSHQVTQMGQEVILRCVPISNHLYFYWYRQILGQKVEFLVSFYNNEISEKSEIFDDQFSVERPDGSNFTLKIRSTKLEDSAMYFCASLKDRGSYEQYFGPGTRLTVT.

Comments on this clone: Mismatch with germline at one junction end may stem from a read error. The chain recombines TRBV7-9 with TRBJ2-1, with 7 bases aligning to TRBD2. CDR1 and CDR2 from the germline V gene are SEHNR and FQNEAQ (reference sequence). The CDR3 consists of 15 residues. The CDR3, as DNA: TGTTCCAGCAGCTTAATGGGGGGGGGTGGCAATGAGCAGTTCTTC. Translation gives CSSSLMGGGGNEQFF.

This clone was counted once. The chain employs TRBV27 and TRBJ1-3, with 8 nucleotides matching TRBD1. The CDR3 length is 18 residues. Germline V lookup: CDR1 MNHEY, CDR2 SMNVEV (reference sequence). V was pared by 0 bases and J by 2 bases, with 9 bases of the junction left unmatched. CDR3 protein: CASSLSADRVFAGNTIYF. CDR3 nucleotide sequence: TGTGCCAGCAGTTTATCGGCGGACAGGGTATTCGCTGGAAACACCATATATTTT.

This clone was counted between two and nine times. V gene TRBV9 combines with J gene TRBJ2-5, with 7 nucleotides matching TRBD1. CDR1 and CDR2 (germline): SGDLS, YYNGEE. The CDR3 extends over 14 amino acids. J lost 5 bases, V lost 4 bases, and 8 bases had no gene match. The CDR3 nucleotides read TGTGCCAGCAGCTCCGGAATAGGGGGCGAGACCCAGTACTTC. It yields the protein CASSSGIGGETQYF.

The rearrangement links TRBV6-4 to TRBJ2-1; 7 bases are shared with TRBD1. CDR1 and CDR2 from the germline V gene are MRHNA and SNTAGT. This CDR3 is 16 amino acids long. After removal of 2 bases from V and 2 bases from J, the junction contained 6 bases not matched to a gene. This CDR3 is CASSDRQGNPYNEQFF. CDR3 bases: TGTGCCAGCAGTGACAGACAGGGAAACCCCTACAATGAGCAGTTCTTC.

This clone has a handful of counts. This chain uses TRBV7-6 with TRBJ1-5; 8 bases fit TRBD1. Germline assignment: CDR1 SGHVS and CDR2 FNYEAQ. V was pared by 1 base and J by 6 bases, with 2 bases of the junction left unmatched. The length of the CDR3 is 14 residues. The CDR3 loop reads CASSLGQGAQPQHF. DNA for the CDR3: TGTGCCAGCAGCTTAGGTCAGGGGGCTCAGCCCCAGCATTTT.